This entry describes one T cell receptor beta chain. Antigen specificity is unknown. The germline CDR1 and CDR2 sequences are LNHDA and SQIVND (reference sequence). Between the trimmed V and J ends, which lost 4 bases and 3 bases, there was a span of 16 bases. The CDR3 contains 15 residues. Sample time point: pretreatment peripheral blood. These data come from a study of PD-L1 blockade in urothelial cancer. Study conclusions and caveats: When pretreatment blood TCR clonality was below the median, it predicted better survival.

Only in-frame clones appear in the TCRdb table, and some are missing; sequencing was by immunoSEQ multiplex PCR. The sample consists of 85,000 to 95,000 clones, roughly 90% of them appearing once. The genes are TRBV19 and TRBJ2-7; D perhaps matches TRBD2 (5 bases). This receptor was obtained from a man between 60 and 75 years old with urothelial cancer. Specimen: PBMCs, collected around atezolizumab (anti-PD-L1) treatment. The CDR3 nucleotides read TGTGCCAGTAGTAGGGGTCGTGTCGGAGGCTACGAGCAGTACTTC. Its translation: CASSRGRVGGYEQYF.